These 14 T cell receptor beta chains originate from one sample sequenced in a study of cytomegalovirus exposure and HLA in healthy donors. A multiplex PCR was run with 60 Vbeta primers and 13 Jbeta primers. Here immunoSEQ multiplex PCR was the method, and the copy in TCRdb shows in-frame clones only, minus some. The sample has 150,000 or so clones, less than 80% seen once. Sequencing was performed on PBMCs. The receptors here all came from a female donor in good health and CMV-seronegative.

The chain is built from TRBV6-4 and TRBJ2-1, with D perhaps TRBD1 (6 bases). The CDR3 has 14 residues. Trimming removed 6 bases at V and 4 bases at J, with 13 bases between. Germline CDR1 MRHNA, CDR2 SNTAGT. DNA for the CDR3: TGTGCCAGCAGGGTTAGACAGGATTACAATGAGCAGTTCTTC. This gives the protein CASRVRQDYNEQFF.

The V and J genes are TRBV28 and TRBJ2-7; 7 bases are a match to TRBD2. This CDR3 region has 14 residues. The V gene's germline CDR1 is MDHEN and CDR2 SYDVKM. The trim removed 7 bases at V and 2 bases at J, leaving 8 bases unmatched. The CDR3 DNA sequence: TGTGCCAGCACTGGAGGGAGGGGTGCCTACGAGCAGTACTTC. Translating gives CASTGGRGAYEQYF.

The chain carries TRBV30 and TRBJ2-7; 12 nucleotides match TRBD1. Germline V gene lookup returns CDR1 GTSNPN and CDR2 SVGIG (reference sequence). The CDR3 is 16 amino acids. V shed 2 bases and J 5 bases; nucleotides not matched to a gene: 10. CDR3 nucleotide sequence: TGTGCCTGGAGTCGGGACAGGGGGCTGATCTTCCACGAGCAGTACTTC. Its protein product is CAWSRDRGLIFHEQYF. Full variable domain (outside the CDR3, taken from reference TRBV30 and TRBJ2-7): SQTIHQWPATLVQPVGSPLSLECTVEGTSNPNLYWYRQAAGRGLQLLFYSVGIGQISSEVPQNLSASRPQDRQFILSSKKLLLSDSGFYLCAWSRDRGLIFHEQYFGPGTRLTVT.

CDR3 protein: CASSASGTVEKLFF. CDR3 nucleotides: TGTGCCAGCAGCGCCTCCGGGACAGTTGAAAAACTGTTTTTT. This chain connects TRBV9 to TRBJ1-4; 7 bases fit TRBD1. The CDR3 has 14 amino acids. Germline CDR1 SGDLS, CDR2 YYNGEE. The V segment lost 3 bases and the J segment 7 bases; nucleotides outside the gene matches: 6.

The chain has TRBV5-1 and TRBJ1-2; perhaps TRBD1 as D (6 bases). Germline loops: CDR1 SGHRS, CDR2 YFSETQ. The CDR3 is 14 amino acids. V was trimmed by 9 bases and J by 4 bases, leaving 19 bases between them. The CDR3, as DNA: TGCGCCACCCGAACGGACAGCTCCCTCTATGGCTACACCTTC. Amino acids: CATRTDSSLYGYTF. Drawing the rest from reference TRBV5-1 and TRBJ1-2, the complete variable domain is KAGVTQTPRYLIKTRGQQVTLSCSPISGHRSVSWYQQTPGQGLQFLFEYFSETQRNKGNFPGRFSGRQFSNSRSEMNVSTLELGDSALYLCATRTDSSLYGYTFGSGTRLTVV.

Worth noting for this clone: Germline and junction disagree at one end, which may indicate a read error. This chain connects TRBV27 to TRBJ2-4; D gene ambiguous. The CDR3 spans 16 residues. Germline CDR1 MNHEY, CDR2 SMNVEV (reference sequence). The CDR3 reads CASSFDLERAKNSQYF. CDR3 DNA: TGTGCCAGCAGTTTCGACCTTGAGAGAGCCAAAAACAGTCAGTACTTC.

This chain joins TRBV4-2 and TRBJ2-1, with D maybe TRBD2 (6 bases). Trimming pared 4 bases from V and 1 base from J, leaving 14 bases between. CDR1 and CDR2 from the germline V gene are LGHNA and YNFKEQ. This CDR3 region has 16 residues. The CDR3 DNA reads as TGTGCCAGCAGCCTTACCGGGACTGGATCCTACAATGAGCAGTTCTTC. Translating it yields CASSLTGTGSYNEQFF.

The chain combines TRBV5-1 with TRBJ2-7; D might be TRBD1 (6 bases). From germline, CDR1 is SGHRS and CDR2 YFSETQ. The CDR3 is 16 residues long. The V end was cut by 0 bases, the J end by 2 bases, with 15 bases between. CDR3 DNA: TGCGCCAGCAGCTTGGGATGGGCAGGGGTGACCTACGAGCAGTACTTC. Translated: CASSLGWAGVTYEQYF.

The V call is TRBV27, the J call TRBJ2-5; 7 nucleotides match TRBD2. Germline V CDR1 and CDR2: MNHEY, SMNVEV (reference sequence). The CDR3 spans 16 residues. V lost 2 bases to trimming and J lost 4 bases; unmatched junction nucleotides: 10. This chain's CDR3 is CASSLLRGSVGETQYF. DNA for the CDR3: TGTGCCAGCAGTTTACTCCGCGGGAGCGTGGGAGAGACCCAGTACTTC.

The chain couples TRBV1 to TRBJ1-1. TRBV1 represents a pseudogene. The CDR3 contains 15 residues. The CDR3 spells CTSSHPRGGNTEAFF. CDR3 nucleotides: TGCACCAGCAGCCACCCCCGGGGAGGGAACACTGAAGCTTTCTTT.

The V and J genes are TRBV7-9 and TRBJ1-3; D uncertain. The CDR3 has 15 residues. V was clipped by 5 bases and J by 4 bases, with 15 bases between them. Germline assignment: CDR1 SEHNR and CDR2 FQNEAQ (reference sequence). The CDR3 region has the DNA TGTGCCAGCAGCCGCAACGGGGATATCGGAAACACCATATATTTT. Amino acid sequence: CASSRNGDIGNTIYF.

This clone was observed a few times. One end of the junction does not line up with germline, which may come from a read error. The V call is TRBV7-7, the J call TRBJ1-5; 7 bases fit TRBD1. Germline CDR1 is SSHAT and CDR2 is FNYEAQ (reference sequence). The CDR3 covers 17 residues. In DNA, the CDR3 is TGTGCTAGCAGCTTAGCTCGGAGGGGGCGGAAAGGACAGCCCCAGCATTTT. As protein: CASSLARRGRKGQPQHF.

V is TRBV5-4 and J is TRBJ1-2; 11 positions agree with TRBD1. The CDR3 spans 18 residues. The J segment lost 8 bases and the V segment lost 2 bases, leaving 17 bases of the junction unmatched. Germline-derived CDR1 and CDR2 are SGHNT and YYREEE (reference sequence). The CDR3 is CASSLDPWGDRGTEGYTF. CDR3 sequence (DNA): TGTGCCAGCAGCTTAGATCCTTGGGGGGACAGGGGGACCGAGGGCTACACCTTC.

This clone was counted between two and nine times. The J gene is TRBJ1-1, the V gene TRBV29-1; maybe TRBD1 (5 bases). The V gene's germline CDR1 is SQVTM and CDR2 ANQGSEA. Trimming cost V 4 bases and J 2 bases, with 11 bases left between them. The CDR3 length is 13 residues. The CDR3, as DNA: TGCAGCGTTGTGGTGACAGCTAACACTGAAGCTTTCTTT. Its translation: CSVVVTANTEAFF.